Given below is one T cell receptor beta chain in context. Its antigen is as yet unknown. PCR used 60 Vbeta primers and 13 Jbeta primers. Generated by immunoSEQ multiplex PCR, the TCRdb table keeps only in-frame clones and is missing some. This table has more than 200,000 clones, 55% to 75% appearing once. The record originates from a study of cytomegalovirus exposure and HLA in healthy donors. Study results and limitations: From TCR beta sequences, most subjects' HLA-A and HLA-B alleles were reportedly predicted accurately.

The source of this sequence is a man aged 35-49 years in good health and CMV-seropositive. The sample taken for sequencing was PBMCs.

The CDR3 coding sequence is TGTGCCAGCAGTGGACTAGCGGGGGACAATGAGCAGTTCTTC. Amino acid sequence: CASSGLAGDNEQFF. V usage is TRBV28 and J usage is TRBJ2-1; TRBD2 aligns across 13 bases. CDR3 size: 14 residues. V shed 5 bases and J 5 bases; nucleotides not matched to a gene: 0. Per the germline V gene, CDR1 is MDHEN and CDR2 is SYDVKM.